This TCR beta chain was sequenced during a study of cytomegalovirus exposure and HLA in healthy donors. V was pared by 3 bases and J by 8 bases, with 11 bases of the junction left unmatched. This CDR3 has 16 residues. CDR1 is SGHTS, CDR2 YDEGEE, per germline. Primers: 60 Vbeta forward and 13 Jbeta reverse. Generated by immunoSEQ multiplex PCR, the TCRdb table keeps only in-frame clones and is missing some. The data contain roughly 140,000 clones, roughly 80% of them seen just once; the ten biggest clones take up roughly 3.4%. The receptor was isolated from a male donor in good health and CMV-seronegative. The genes are TRBV5-8 and TRBJ1-4, with 9 bases lining up with TRBD1. Material: PBMCs. The CDR3 sequence: CASSSRDRDDGEKLFF. CDR3 nucleotides: TGTGCCAGCAGCTCACGGGACAGGGACGATGGGGAAAAACTGTTTTTT.